This TCR beta chain was captured by sequencing in a study of T-cell reconstitution after alpha-beta-depleted transplantation in children. The study's findings and limits: About two months after transplant, alpha-beta T cells reportedly came from several hundred expanded graft clones. T-cell counts and diversity were attributed mostly to newly produced T cells one year after transplant.

As it was prepared, the TCRbeta library received unique molecular identifiers. TCRdb re-analysed the PCR reads in MiXCR, keeping a single row per CDR3 protein. This sample has fewer than 700,000 distinct CDR3 sequences, with 23% found just once. From germline, CDR1 is SGHRS and CDR2 YFSETQ. Trimming shortened V by 0 bases and J by 4 bases, and 13 bases separated the two germline ends. The CDR3 totals 15 residues. This clonotype was seen a few times. Its target is not known. The genes are TRBV5-1 and TRBJ2-5; D might be TRBD1 (5 bases). Sequenced material: PBMCs, mostly from graft donor cells, taken 360 days after TCRalphabeta/CD19-depleted stem cell transplant. This receptor was identified in a boy under three years old who had a stem cell transplant for acute myeloid leukemia, so the T cells may come from the graft donor. Here the CDR3 DNA reads TGCGCCAGCAGCTTGGAGACAGCTTGGGGAGAGACCCAGTACTTC. The encoded protein is CASSLETAWGETQYF.